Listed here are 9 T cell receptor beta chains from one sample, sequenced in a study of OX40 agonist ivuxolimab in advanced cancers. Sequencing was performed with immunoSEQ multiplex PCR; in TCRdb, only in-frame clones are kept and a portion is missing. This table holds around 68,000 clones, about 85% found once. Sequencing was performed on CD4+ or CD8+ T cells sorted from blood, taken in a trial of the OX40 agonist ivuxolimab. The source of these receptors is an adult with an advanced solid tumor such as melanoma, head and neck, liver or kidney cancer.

This chain's CDR3 is CASSLEGGAAETQYF. In nucleotides, the CDR3 is TGTGCCAGCAGCCTTGAAGGGGGTGCTGCAGAGACCCAGTACTTC. The V and J genes are TRBV7-9 and TRBJ2-5, with D possibly TRBD1 on 6 matching bases. There are 15 residues in the CDR3. The germline gives CDR1 SEHNR, CDR2 FQNEAQ (reference sequence). Trimming removed 5 bases from V and 4 bases from J, with 17 bases in between.

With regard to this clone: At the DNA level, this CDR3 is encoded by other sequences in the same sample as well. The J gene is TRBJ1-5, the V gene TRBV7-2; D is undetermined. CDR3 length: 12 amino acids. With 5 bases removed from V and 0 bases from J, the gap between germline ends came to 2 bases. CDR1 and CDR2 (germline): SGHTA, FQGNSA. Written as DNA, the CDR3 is TGTGCCAGCAGCGTTAGCAATCAGCCCCAGCATTTT. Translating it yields CASSVSNQPQHF.

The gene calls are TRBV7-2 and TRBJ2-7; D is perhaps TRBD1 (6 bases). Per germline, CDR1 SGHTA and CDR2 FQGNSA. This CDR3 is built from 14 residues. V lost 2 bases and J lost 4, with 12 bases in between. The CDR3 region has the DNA TGTGCCAGCAGCTTAAGGGGGAACCTATACGAGCAGTACTTC. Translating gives CASSLRGNLYEQYF.

The CDR3 is CASSLDGGPYEQYF. CDR3 DNA sequence: TGTGCCAGCAGCTTGGACGGAGGACCCTACGAGCAGTACTTC. J is TRBJ2-7 and V is TRBV7-9; weak D call: TRBD2 (5 bases). In germline, CDR1 is SEHNR, CDR2 FQNEAQ (reference sequence). This CDR3 contains 14 residues. V lost 3 bases and J 2 bases, leaving 11 bases between the germline ends.

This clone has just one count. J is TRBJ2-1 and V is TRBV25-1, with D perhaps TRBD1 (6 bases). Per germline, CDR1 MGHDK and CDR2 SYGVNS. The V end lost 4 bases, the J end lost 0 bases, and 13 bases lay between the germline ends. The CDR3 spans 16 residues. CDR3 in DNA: TGTGCCAGCAGTGGTTCAGGGGCGAGCTCCTACAATGAGCAGTTCTTC. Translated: CASSGSGASSYNEQFF. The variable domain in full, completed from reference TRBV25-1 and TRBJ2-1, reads EADIYQTPRYLVIGTGKKITLECSQTMGHDKMYWYQQDPGMELHLIHYSYGVNSTEKGDLSSESTVSRIRTEHFPLTLESARPSHTSQYLCASSGSGASSYNEQFFGPGTRLTVL.

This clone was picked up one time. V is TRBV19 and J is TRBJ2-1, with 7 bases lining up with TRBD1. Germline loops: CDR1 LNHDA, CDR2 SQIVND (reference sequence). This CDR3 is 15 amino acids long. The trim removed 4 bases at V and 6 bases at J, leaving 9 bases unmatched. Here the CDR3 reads CASSTSGTVFNEQFF. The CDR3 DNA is TGTGCCAGTAGTACCTCCGGGACAGTGTTCAATGAGCAGTTCTTC.

The CDR3: CASSLTGSETGELFF. In DNA, the CDR3 is TGTGCCAGCAGTCTGACAGGGAGTGAGACCGGGGAGCTGTTTTTT. The rearrangement links TRBV2 to TRBJ2-2; 7 nucleotides agree with TRBD1. The CDR3 sequence is 15 residues long. Germline trimming cut 5 bases from V and 5 bases from J; bases unmatched to any gene: 8. Germline V lookup: CDR1 SNHLY, CDR2 FYNNEI.

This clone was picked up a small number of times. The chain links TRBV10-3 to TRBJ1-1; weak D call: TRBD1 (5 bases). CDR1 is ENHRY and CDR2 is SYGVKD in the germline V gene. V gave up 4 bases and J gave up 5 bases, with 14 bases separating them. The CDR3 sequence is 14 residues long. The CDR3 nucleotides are TGTGCCATCAGTGCATGGGGTCAGGGAACTGAAGCTTTCTTT. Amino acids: CAISAWGQGTEAFF.

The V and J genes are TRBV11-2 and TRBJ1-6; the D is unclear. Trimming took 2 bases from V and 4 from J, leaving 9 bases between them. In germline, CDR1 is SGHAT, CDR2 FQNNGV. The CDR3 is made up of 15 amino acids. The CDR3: CASSLRTVYNSPLHF. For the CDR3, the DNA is TGTGCCAGCAGCTTACGAACGGTTTATAATTCACCCCTCCACTTT.